The rows below give T cell receptor beta chains drawn from one sample of a study of blood T cell repertoires in COVID-19. The protocol was immunoSEQ multiplex PCR, while the TCRdb copy is restricted to in-frame clones and leaves out a portion. The table has fewer than 250,000 clones, less than 80% seen once. Material: peripheral blood. Receptor source: a woman aged 45-60 years with acute or convalescent COVID-19. The CDR3 runs from the conserved cysteine through the conserved F or W. The D gene is left open where the match is weak. Size tells how often a clone was seen (once, few, many) or the class of an expanded clone, and some rows leave it out.

clone size	D gene	J gene	V gene	CDR3 protein	CDR3 DNA
-	-	TRBJ1-1	TRBV5-5	CASSFQVRGYTEAFF	TGTGCCAGCAGCTTCCAAGTCAGGGGATACACTGAAGCTTTCTTT
once	-	TRBJ1-3	TRBV19	CASSFGQGFGNTIYF	TGTGCCAGTAGTTTTGGGCAGGGCTTTGGAAACACCATATATTTT
-	TRBD1	TRBJ2-2	TRBV19	CASSMTGSYTGELFF	TGTGCCAGTAGTATGACAGGGTCTTACACCGGGGAGCTGTTTTTT
once	-	TRBJ2-7	TRBV3-1/TRBV3-2	CASSQETGSYEQYF	TGTGCCAGCAGCCAAGAGACCGGGTCCTACGAGCAGTACTTC
few	TRBD1	TRBJ1-6	TRBV19	CASSLRQGNSPLHF	TGTGCCAGTAGCCTCCGACAGGGGAATTCACCCCTCCACTTT
few	TRBD1	TRBJ2-7	TRBV5-4	CASSPSRQGVNEQYF	TGTGCCAGCAGCCCCTCACGACAGGGGGTTAACGAGCAGTACTTC
-	TRBD2	TRBJ2-7	TRBV5-4	CASSLPAGGKYEQYF	TGTGCCAGCAGCTTGCCTGCGGGAGGAAAGTACGAGCAGTACTTC
-	TRBD1	TRBJ1-6	TRBV3-1/TRBV3-2	CASSLQGGQGNSPLHF	TGTGCCAGCAGCCTTCAAGGGGGACAGGGAAATTCACCCCTCCACTTT
-	TRBD2	TRBJ2-1	TRBV2	CASSWTSGSRGEQFF	TGTGCCAGCAGTTGGACTAGCGGGAGTCGGGGTGAGCAGTTCTTC
-	TRBD1	TRBJ1-4	TRBV25-1	CASSGDRGWGKLFF	TGTGCCAGCAGTGGTGACAGGGGGTGGGGAAAACTGTTTTTT
few	-	TRBJ1-6	TRBV7-8	CASSLIRGSPLHF	TGTGCCAGCAGTTTAATTCGGGGTTCACCCCTCCACTTT
-	-	TRBJ1-6	TRBV2	CASSEGDGRNSPLHF	TGTGCCAGCAGTGAGGGGGACGGGAGGAATTCACCCCTCCACTTT
-	TRBD1	TRBJ1-1	TRBV25-1	CASSDTGATEAFF	TGTGCCAGCAGTGATACAGGGGCCACTGAAGCTTTCTTT
few	-	TRBJ1-5	TRBV5-5	CASSSSGAGNQPQHF	TGTGCCAGCAGCTCGTCAGGGGCCGGCAATCAGCCCCAGCATTTT
-	-	TRBJ2-7	TRBV6-2/TRBV6-3	CASSYRLPSLAYEQYF	TGTGCCAGCAGTTACAGACTCCCCTCCCTGGCCTACGAGCAGTACTTC
-	-	TRBJ1-1	TRBV15	CATSRWGGGDTEAFF	TGTGCCACCAGCAGGTGGGGGGGAGGTGACACTGAAGCTTTCTTT
-	-	TRBJ2-6	TRBV5-6	CASSLEAYASGANVLTF	TGTGCCAGCAGCTTGGAAGCCTACGCCTCTGGGGCCAACGTCCTGACTTTC
-	-	TRBJ1-5	TRBV5-8	CASSLGQSFNQPQHF	TGTGCCAGCAGCTTGGGACAGAGTTTCAATCAGCCCCAGCATTTT
once	-	TRBJ1-2	TRBV27	CASSFGGGGLGGYTF	TGTGCCAGCAGTTTTGGGGGCGGAGGACTCGGTGGCTACACCTTC
-	-	TRBJ1-6	TRBV30	CAWSVVTGFVSPLHF	TGTGCCTGGAGTGTAGTTACAGGGTTTGTTTCACCCCTCCACTTT
-	TRBD1	TRBJ2-7	TRBV30	CAWSPGQGYEQYF	TGTGCCTGGAGTCCGGGACAGGGATACGAGCAGTACTTC
once	TRBD2	TRBJ2-3	TRBV7-9	CASSPSSSGSIDTQYF	TGTGCCAGCAGCCCGTCCTCTAGCGGGAGTATAGATACGCAGTATTTT
-	-	TRBJ2-7	TRBV30	CAWSVPEVTYEQYF	TGTGCCTGGAGTGTGCCCGAGGTGACCTACGAGCAGTACTTC
-	TRBD1	TRBJ1-3	TRBV30	CAWSLTTGSGNTIYF	TGTGCCTGGAGTCTTACGACAGGGTCTGGAAACACCATATATTTT
-	-	TRBJ2-1	TRBV5-4	CASSISGTGYNEQFF	TGTGCCAGCAGCATTTCCGGGACTGGATACAATGAGCAGTTCTTC
-	-	TRBJ1-5	TRBV19	CASSIRTDNQPQHF	TGTGCCAGTAGTATCAGAACAGACAATCAGCCCCAGCATTTT
once	-	TRBJ2-3	TRBV5-1	CASSLGVGDTDTQYF	TGCGCCAGCAGCTTGGGAGTAGGGGACACAGATACGCAGTATTTT
-	-	TRBJ1-2	TRBV7-2	CASSLAVLGQLHTF	TGTGCCAGCAGCTTAGCGGTTCTGGGGCAGCTCCACACCTTC
-	-	TRBJ2-2	TRBV11-2	CASSAPLGDAGTGELFF	TGTGCCAGCAGCGCCCCGTTGGGTGACGCGGGCACCGGGGAGCTGTTTTTT
-	-	TRBJ2-7	TRBV5-1	CASSLEWGRSPSAYEQYF	TGCGCCAGCAGCTTGGAGTGGGGGCGCTCCCCCAGCGCCTACGAGCAGTACTTC
few	TRBD1	TRBJ1-5	TRBV2	CASSRQGINQPQHF	TGTGCCAGCTCTAGACAGGGGATTAATCAGCCCCAGCATTTT
few	TRBD2	TRBJ2-1	TRBV28	CASSIAGGTYNEQFF	TGTGCCAGCAGTATAGCGGGGGGAACCTACAATGAGCAGTTCTTC
-	-	TRBJ1-4	TRBV5-5	CASSPGGDEKLFF	TGTGCCAGCAGCCCCGGGGGAGATGAAAAACTGTTTTTT
-	TRBD1	TRBJ2-6	TRBV19	CASIFRDSHSGANVLTF	TGTGCCAGTATTTTCCGGGACAGTCACTCTGGGGCCAACGTCCTGACTTTC
-	TRBD2	TRBJ2-4	TRBV24-1	CATSDFGQGGMGIQYF	TGTGCCACCAGTGATTTCGGCCAGGGAGGGATGGGCATTCAGTACTTC
-	TRBD1	TRBJ2-7	TRBV28	CASRKTGVYEQYF	TGTGCCAGCAGGAAGACAGGGGTTTACGAGCAGTACTTC
once	TRBD2	TRBJ2-3	TRBV28	CASSFSGLAEDTQYF	TGTGCCAGCAGTTTTTCAGGACTAGCGGAAGATACGCAGTATTTT
-	TRBD2	TRBJ2-1	TRBV5-1	CASSLGGTSGVYNEQFF	TGCGCCAGCAGCTTGGGTGGGACTAGCGGGGTTTACAATGAGCAGTTCTTC
-	TRBD2	TRBJ2-3	TRBV7-2	CASSLSRGGVADTQYF	TGTGCCAGCAGCTTAAGCCGGGGGGGCGTGGCAGATACGCAGTATTTT
-	TRBD2	TRBJ2-5	TRBV5-4	CASSFAGGQRTQYF	TGTGCCAGCAGCTTTGCGGGGGGGCAGCGGACCCAGTACTTC
-	-	TRBJ2-7	TRBV5-6	CASSFRTGDEQYF	TGTGCCAGCAGCTTTCGGACCGGGGACGAGCAGTACTTC
-	TRBD1	TRBJ2-1	TRBV18	CASRGTDYNEQFF	TGTGCCAGCAGAGGGACAGACTACAATGAGCAGTTCTTC
-	TRBD1	TRBJ1-4	TRBV28	CASSVTGRFLFF	TGTGCCAGCAGCGTGACAGGGAGGTTCCTGTTTTTT
-	-	TRBJ1-5	TRBV30	CAWSEKGGDNQPQHF	TGTGCCTGGAGTGAGAAAGGGGGAGACAATCAGCCCCAGCATTTT
-	TRBD1	TRBJ2-7	TRBV19	CASSRTGGFSYEQYF	TGTGCCAGTAGTCGTACAGGGGGCTTCTCCTACGAGCAGTACTTC
-	-	TRBJ1-6	TRBV24-1	CATSDARRGPSSYNSPLHF	TGTGCCACCAGTGATGCTCGTAGGGGTCCCAGCTCCTATAATTCACCCCTCCACTTT
-	-	TRBJ1-6	TRBV28	CASTSNNDRNSPLHF	TGTGCCAGTACATCAAATAATGACAGAAATTCACCCCTCCACTTT
-	TRBD2	TRBJ2-3	TRBV19	CATKSGRAGTDTQYF	TGTGCCACCAAGAGCGGGAGGGCTGGCACAGATACGCAGTATTTT
-	-	TRBJ1-5	TRBV10-2	CASSLPGIGSGGNQPQHF	TGCGCCAGCAGCCTACCTGGGATAGGGAGTGGGGGGAATCAGCCCCAGCATTTT
few	TRBD1	TRBJ1-1	TRBV19	CASSYAGGTEAFF	TGTGCCAGTAGTTACGCAGGGGGGACTGAAGCTTTCTTT
-	-	TRBJ1-4	TRBV6-6	CASSYDGAKTHF	TGTGCCAGCAGTTACGATGGGGCCAAGACGCATTTT
-	-	TRBJ2-7	TRBV7-2	CASSSGVRLTLREQYF	TGTGCCAGCAGCTCCGGGGTAAGGCTCACTTTAAGAGAGCAGTACTTC
-	TRBD1	TRBJ1-1	TRBV18	CASSSDRVNTEAFF	TGTGCCAGCTCATCCGACAGGGTGAACACTGAAGCTTTCTTT
-	-	TRBJ1-2	TRBV18	CASSGQTDYGYTF	TGTGCCAGCTCCGGACAGACGGACTATGGCTACACCTTC
-	-	TRBJ2-5	TRBV18	CASSPPGSGETQYF	TGTGCCAGCTCACCCCCAGGGTCGGGCGAGACCCAGTACTTC
many	-	TRBJ1-1	TRBV3-1/TRBV3-2	CASSYYRAEAFF	TGTGCCAGCAGCTACTATCGCGCTGAAGCTTTCTTT